What follows is one TCR beta chain and its context. The antigen is not known. The donors (healthy individuals) were bone marrow donors. These data come from a study of cytomegalovirus exposure and HLA in healthy donors. 60 Vbeta and 13 Jbeta primers were used in PCR. The data were produced by immunoSEQ multiplex PCR, yet TCRdb's version contains in-frame clones alone and is incomplete. The sample has hundreds of thousands of clones, 82% seen once; the top ten hold about 6.4%. Broader study findings: Association of 16,951 TCR beta sequences with HLA alleles was found at 0.05 false discovery rate in a later analysis. Associated with cytomegalovirus, according to the listing, were 150 to 200 TCR beta chains. TCR association rates varied by HLA locus in a later analysis, with DRB1 highest and HLA-C lowest.

The CDR3 runs 14 residues. Trimming pared 5 bases from V and 0 bases from J, leaving 7 bases between. Germline CDR1 reads SGHTA; CDR2 reads FQGTGA. The chain links TRBV7-3 to TRBJ2-2; no reliable D call. The receptor was derived from a man aged 35 to 55 in good health and CMV-seropositive. Sequencing used PBMCs. The CDR3 DNA sequence: TGTGCCAGCAGCCACGACACGAACACCGGGGAGCTGTTTTTT. It codes for CASSHDTNTGELFF.